Ten or more counts support the clone carrying this T cell receptor (beta chain). The data were obtained in a study of T cells in Graves' hyperthyroidism and ophthalmopathy. It was RNA transcripts that yielded the amplified TCR beta CDR3 regions. Using the HTBI primer set, a first-round RT-PCR was run on the TCR CDR3. Each CDR3 protein is one row after TCRdb ran MiXCR on the multiplex PCR reads. The sample lists 500,000 to 650,000 distinct CDR3 sequences, roughly 15% occurring once. Sequencing input: blood. This clonotype originated in a young woman with Graves' ophthalmopathy.

The CDR3 coding sequence is TGTGCCAGCAGCTTAGAGGGGGGGGCCTCCTACGAGCAGTACTTC. This sequence encodes CASSLEGGASYEQYF. The rearrangement uses TRBV11-2 and TRBJ2-7; the D gene is possibly TRBD2 (7 bases). Germline assignment: CDR1 SGHAT and CDR2 FQNNGV. V lost 0 bases to trimming and J lost 0 bases, with 9 bases between them. The CDR3 extends over 15 amino acids.